The source of this T cell receptor beta chain is a study of blood T cell repertoires in COVID-19. CDR3 size: 17 residues. V shed 2 bases, J shed 5 bases, and the junction held 6 bases outside the gene matches. The germline gives CDR1 MNHEY, CDR2 SVGEGT. The assay was immunoSEQ multiplex PCR, and TCRdb's table has in-frame clones only and misses some. Of around 87,000 clones in the sample, roughly 79% were seen once. The rearrangement joins TRBV6-2 or TRBV6-3 to TRBJ2-1; 13 nucleotides match TRBD2. Sequences were obtained from peripheral blood. The clonotype originates from a woman aged 80 or older with acute or convalescent COVID-19. CDR3 DNA sequence: TGTGCCAGCAGTTACACACTAGCGGGAGGGCCGGACAATGAGCAGTTCTTC. Protein sequence: CASSYTLAGGPDNEQFF.